This TCR beta chain appears in the sequencing data of a study of PD-L1 blockade in urothelial cancer (dated by TCRdb to about 2017). In terms of the full investigation: All patients started therapy in about 2014 and received atezolizumab 1,200 mg intravenously every 3 weeks. About nine tenths of the roughly 29 patients were males with bladder-origin urothelial cancer, and 18 of 29 reported a prior smoking history. Blood samples were analyzed 3 weeks after the start of treatment (second dose) and 6 weeks after the start of treatment. Pretreatment tumor samples and matched peripheral blood, collected serially before and after atezolizumab treatment, underwent TCR sequencing. Progression-free survival longer than 6 months counted as durable clinical benefit, and TCR features were additionally tested against both progression-free and overall survival. Blood samples yielded a median of about 150,000 T cells and more than 80,000 unique TCRs, with median clonality about 0.08. Pretreatment blood TCR-seq was available for nearly 30 patients, at least one posttreatment blood collection was obtained for some 25 patients, and tumor TCR-seq was available for some 25 patients. Whole exome sequencing and RNA sequencing of pretreatment tumors were performed alongside TCR sequencing in the same patients. The study was an exploratory multi-omic analysis of somatic, immune and clinical correlates of response to PD-L1 blockade with atezolizumab in urothelial cancer. An ECOG performance status of 0 or 1 was recorded for the patients, and 0 to 3 prior chemotherapy regimens had been received by the patients. Roughly ten patients achieved durable clinical benefit and 20 did not.

Synthetic TCR analog templates were spiked into each PCR so that absolute template abundance could be estimated from read counts. Using the immunoSEQ assay, TCRbeta CDR3 regions were amplified from genomic DNA with bias-controlled V and J gene primers. Rearranged TCRbeta segments were sequenced at approximately 20X coverage. The published analysis was carried out like this. Sequencing errors were corrected by clustering, and CDR3s were annotated against IMGT so that V, D and J genes could be assigned. Downstream analyses used only productive TCRbeta rearrangements and left out out-of-frame or stop-codon sequences. Clonality was computed as one minus Shannon entropy normalized by the log of the number of unique productive sequences. Fisher's exact test with Benjamini-Hochberg correction, using a cutoff of adjusted p below 0.01, was how clones that differed between time points or between blood and tumor were identified. TCRdb holds this immuneACCESS table with in-frame rearrangements only. Some clones are missing; in checked studies, unresolved V genes explain under half, and the rest has no known cause. That table is the source of V, J and clone size, and D and trimming were worked out from the DNA. This sample holds around 130,000 clones; about 81% were observed only once. About 2.9% of the sample is taken by the ten largest.

A distance of 8 bases separates the germline ends of V and J, which lose 5 bases and 0 bases respectively. From the germline V gene, CDR1 is SNHLY and CDR2 is FYNNEI. The CDR3 runs 14 amino acids, cysteine and phenylalanine included. The retained sequence is limited to the CDR3, 42 bases, with the frame set at the first base. This clone was counted between two and nine times. The target of this receptor is not known. Within one base of it there is no much larger clone, and no base qualities were kept. Beyond this particular receptor, the publication reports: A pretreatment peripheral blood TCR clonality below the median was linked to improved progression-free and overall survival. Among patients with durable benefit, tumor-associated TCR clones showed greater expansion in peripheral blood 3 weeks after treatment started (n of about 20, p = 0.022). Because of the small sample size (n ≈ 30) and the many exploratory analyses performed, the results are intended to be regarded as hypothesis-generating.

The label giving this sample's time point can be read as: pretreatment peripheral blood. A cohort of around 29 patients with locally advanced or metastatic urothelial carcinoma, treated at Memorial Sloan Kettering on a trial protocol, was included. Peripheral blood mononuclear cells were collected pretreatment and during treatment, at between 1 and 8 total time points per patient. The Qiagen DNeasy Blood extraction kit was used to purify genomic DNA from total PBMCs and from tumor samples. Collected pretreatment and during treatment, PBMCs were isolated and stored as previously described. Sample: PBMCs, taken around atezolizumab (anti-PD-L1) treatment. This chain is built from TRBV2 and TRBJ1-5; there is no confident call for the D gene. The source is a man aged 45-65 years with urothelial cancer. The nucleotide sequence reads as follows: TGTGCCAGCAGTAGAACTAGTAGCAATCAGCCCCAGCATTTT. The translation is CASSRTSSNQPQHF. The CDR3 plus the reference TRBV2 and TRBJ1-5 genes for the other parts give the full variable domain: EPEVTQTPSHQVTQMGQEVILRCVPISNHLYFYWYRQILGQKVEFLVSFYNNEISEKSEIFDDQFSVERPDGSNFTLKIRSTKLEDSAMYFCASSRTSSNQPQHFGDGTRLSIL.